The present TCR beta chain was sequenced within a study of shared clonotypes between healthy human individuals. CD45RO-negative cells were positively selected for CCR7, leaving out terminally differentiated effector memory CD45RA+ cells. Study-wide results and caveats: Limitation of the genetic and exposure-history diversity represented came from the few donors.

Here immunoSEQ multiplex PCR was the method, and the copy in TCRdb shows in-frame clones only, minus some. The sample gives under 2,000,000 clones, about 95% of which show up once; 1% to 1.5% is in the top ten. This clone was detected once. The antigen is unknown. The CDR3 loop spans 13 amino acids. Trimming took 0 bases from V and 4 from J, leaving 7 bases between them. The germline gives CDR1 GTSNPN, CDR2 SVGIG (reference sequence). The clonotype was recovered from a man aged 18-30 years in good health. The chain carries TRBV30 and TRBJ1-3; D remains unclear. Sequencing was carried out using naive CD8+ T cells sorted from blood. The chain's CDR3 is CAWSVLPGNTIYF. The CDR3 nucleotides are TGTGCCTGGAGTGTATTACCCGGAAACACCATATATTTT.